This paragraph covers one T cell receptor beta chain sequence. Its specificity is not known. These data belong to a study of CXCR3-negative and CXCR3-positive naive CD8 T cells. General study points: Naive CXCR3-positive cells had TRB CDR3s more hydrophobic than those of CXCR3-negative naive cells.

Carrying UMI labels, the TRB cDNA libraries were prepared through 5' RACE. TCRdb reprocessed the 5' RACE reads, with one entry per CDR3 protein and no DNA. The table lists about 130,000 distinct CDR3 sequences. Germline lookup yields CDR1 SQVTM and CDR2 ANQGSEA. This CDR3 is 13 amino acids long. This clonotype was sampled from a human donor in good health. Some clones in this sample may be carry-over from other donors' samples. The sequenced sample was naive CXCR3+ CD8+ T cells from blood. Regarding subset: CD45RO-CCR7+CD27+CD95- naive CD8+ T cells expressing CXCR3 (TNR3+). This chain links TRBV29-1 with TRBJ2-1; TCRdb's assignment of TRBD1 cannot be checked, as there is no DNA. The CDR3 reads CSAGAGHYNEQFF.